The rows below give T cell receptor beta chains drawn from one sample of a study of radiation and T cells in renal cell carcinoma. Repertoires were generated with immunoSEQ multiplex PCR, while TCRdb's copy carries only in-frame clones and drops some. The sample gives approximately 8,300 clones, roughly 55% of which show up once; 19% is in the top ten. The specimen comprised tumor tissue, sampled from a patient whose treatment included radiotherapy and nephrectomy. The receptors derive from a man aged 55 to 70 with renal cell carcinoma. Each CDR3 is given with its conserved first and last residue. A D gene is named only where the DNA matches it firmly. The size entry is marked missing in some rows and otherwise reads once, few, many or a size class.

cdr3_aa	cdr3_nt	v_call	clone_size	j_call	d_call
CSVGGVQGGYGYTF	TGCAGCGTTGGGGGGGTACAGGGCGGCTATGGCTACACCTTC	TRBV29-1	NA	TRBJ1-2	NA
CASNPSGTASYEQYF	TGTGCCAGCAACCCGTCCGGGACAGCCTCCTACGAGCAGTACTTC	TRBV6-6	NA	TRBJ2-7	TRBD1
CASSQDRVNEKLFF	TGTGCCAGCAGCCAAGACAGGGTAAATGAAAAACTGTTTTTT	TRBV7-9	NA	TRBJ1-4	TRBD1
CASSLTGDEQYF	TGCGCCAGCAGCTTGACAGGGGACGAGCAGTACTTC	TRBV5-1	NA	TRBJ2-7	TRBD1
CASSQEFPATDTQYF	TGCGCCAGCAGCCAAGAGTTCCCCGCCACAGATACGCAGTATTTT	TRBV4-3	NA	TRBJ2-3	NA
CASSYSWEQYF	TGTGCCAGCAGTTACTCTTGGGAGCAGTACTTC	TRBV21-1	NA	TRBJ2-7	NA
CASTPLRGHYGYTF	TGTGCCAGCACGCCGCTCAGGGGGCACTATGGCTACACCTTC	TRBV27	NA	TRBJ1-2	TRBD1
CASSEAYPGANVLTF	TGTGCCAGCAGTGAAGCGTACCCTGGGGCCAACGTCCTGACTTTC	TRBV2	NA	TRBJ2-6	NA
CASSGRRDTEAFF	TGTGCCAGCAGTGGCCGCAGAGACACTGAAGCTTTCTTT	TRBV6-1	NA	TRBJ1-1	NA
CASSQDLAGSYEQYF	TGTGCCAGCAGCCAAGATCTAGCGGGCTCCTACGAGCAGTACTTC	TRBV4-2	NA	TRBJ2-7	TRBD2
CARRKPGQGAQPQHF	TGTGCCAGAAGAAAACCGGGACAGGGGGCCCAGCCCCAGCATTTT	TRBV5-3	few	TRBJ1-5	TRBD1
CASSEGQGANQPQHF	TGTGCCAGCTCAGAGGGACAGGGGGCGAATCAGCCCCAGCATTTT	TRBV18	NA	TRBJ1-5	TRBD1
CASSLRWGRNTIYF	TGTGCCAGCAGCTTAAGATGGGGCCGAAACACCATATATTTT	TRBV7-9	NA	TRBJ1-3	NA
CASSDRLNTEAFF	TGTGCCAGCAGCGACCGATTGAACACTGAAGCTTTCTTT	TRBV7-2	NA	TRBJ1-1	NA
CAWTGRGSNQPQHF	TGTGCCTGGACGGGAAGGGGGAGCAATCAGCCCCAGCATTTT	TRBV30	few	TRBJ1-5	NA
CASSWGAVNTEAFF	TGTGCCAGTAGCTGGGGAGCCGTGAACACTGAAGCTTTCTTT	TRBV19	NA	TRBJ1-1	NA
CASSVQGNSNQPQHF	TGTGCCAGCAGTGTACAGGGAAATAGCAATCAGCCCCAGCATTTT	TRBV6-4	medium-sized	TRBJ1-5	NA
CASSPMGGEYEQYF	TGTGCCAGCAGCCCCATGGGGGGGGAGTACGAGCAGTACTTC	TRBV7-2	NA	TRBJ2-7	TRBD2
CASSPDRGREQYF	TGTGCCAGCAGCCCTGACAGGGGGCGGGAGCAGTACTTC	TRBV4-2	NA	TRBJ2-7	TRBD1
CASGTGGDYGYTF	TGCGCCAGCGGGACAGGGGGGGACTATGGCTACACCTTC	TRBV10-2	NA	TRBJ1-2	TRBD1
CASSESYRPEAFF	TGTGCCAGCAGTGAATCCTACAGGCCTGAAGCTTTCTTT	TRBV6-1	few	TRBJ1-1	NA
CASSSRTGIKFF	TGTGCCAGCAGCTCCCGGACAGGGATCAAGTTCTTC	TRBV9	medium-sized	TRBJ2-1	TRBD1
CAWSKTEVYGYTF	TGTGCCTGGAGCAAAACAGAGGTCTATGGCTACACCTTC	TRBV30	NA	TRBJ1-2	NA
CASSLAPGALLEAFF	TGCGCCAGCAGCTTGGCCCCAGGGGCCCTTCTTGAAGCTTTCTTT	TRBV5-1	NA	TRBJ1-1	NA
CASSLFNTGLSYEQYF	TGCGCCAGCAGCTTGTTCAACACAGGGTTATCCTACGAGCAGTACTTC	TRBV5-1	NA	TRBJ2-7	NA
CAISEALAGVGRQETQYF	TGTGCCATCAGTGAGGCACTAGCGGGAGTGGGTAGACAAGAGACCCAGTACTTC	TRBV10-3	NA	TRBJ2-5	TRBD2
CASSLSLAASYYGYTF	TGTGCCAGCAGTTTATCCCTCGCCGCCAGCTATTATGGCTACACCTTC	TRBV27	NA	TRBJ1-2	NA
CASSQDVAANYGYTF	TGCGCCAGCAGCCAAGATGTCGCAGCTAACTATGGCTACACCTTC	TRBV4-3	once	TRBJ1-2	NA
CASSQEFPDNNQPQHF	TGCGCCAGCAGCCAAGAGTTTCCGGACAATAATCAGCCCCAGCATTTT	TRBV4-1	NA	TRBJ1-5	NA
CASSLQALTRRNTIYF	TGTGCCAGCAGCTTACAAGCACTAACACGGCGGAACACCATATATTTT	TRBV7-2	NA	TRBJ1-3	NA
CASRVAASYEQYF	TGTGCCAGCAGAGTAGCGGCCTCCTACGAGCAGTACTTC	TRBV28	NA	TRBJ2-7	NA
CASSAPRDTYEQYF	TGTGCCAGCAGTGCTCCCCGGGACACCTACGAGCAGTACTTC	TRBV6-1	NA	TRBJ2-7	NA
CASSLGGANRYEQYF	TGTGCCAGCAGCTTAGGGGGGGCGAACCGCTACGAGCAGTACTTC	TRBV7-2	NA	TRBJ2-7	NA